Below are 2 T cell receptor beta chains sequenced from a single sample in a study of follicular helper T cells after annual influenza vaccination (dated by TCRdb to 2016 to 2017). What this sample's time point label stands for: 2015-2016 season, 7 days after influenza vaccination. Preparation of the library involved the immunoSEQ multiplex PCR assay. Entries here come from immuneACCESS through TCRdb and include only in-frame sequences with V and J called. Some clones fail to appear in such tables; in the studies checked, an unresolved V gene covers under half of the shortfall, and the cause of the remainder is unknown. This sample has more than 9,000 clones in its table, and roughly 80% of those were observed once. The leading ten clones occupy around 0.43% of the sample. The sample consisted of CXCR5+ CD38- circulating T follicular helper cells from blood, taken 7 days after influenza vaccination. This specimen's cell subset or site label, interpreted: circulating Tfh, non-naive CD4+CXCR5+PD-1+ (ICOS+CD38+ or ICOS-CD38-). Receptors originate from an adult who received the influenza vaccine.

CDR3 sequence reads: CASSLTGGEGNTQYF. The DNA for the CDR3 is TGTGCCAGCAGCTTGACAGGGGGGGAGGGAAATACGCAGTATTTT. V and J are TRBV11-2 and TRBJ2-3; 9 bases agree with TRBD1. The CDR3 runs 15 residues. The J segment lost 7 bases and the V segment lost 3 bases, leaving 8 bases of the junction unmatched. Germline V gives CDR1 SGHAT, CDR2 FQNNGV.

This clone was counted a single time. CDR3 DNA: TGTGCCAGCAGCTCCCGTTCCGGGACTAGCACAGATACGCAGTATTTT. It yields the protein CASSSRSGTSTDTQYF. V gene TRBV5-4 combines with J gene TRBJ2-3; possibly TRBD2 for D (6 bases). CDR1 and CDR2 (germline): SGHNT, YYREEE (reference sequence). Trimming shortened V by 3 bases and J by 0 bases, and 14 bases separated the two germline ends. CDR3 length: 16 amino acids.